A single sample is the source of the 20 T cell receptor beta chains below, sequenced in a study of beta chain bispecific antibodies for T cell cancers. TCRdb independently ran MiXCR on the 5' RACE reads; one entry per CDR3 protein. Of around 15,000 distinct CDR3 sequences listed, around 2.1% were seen once; the top ten hold 6.9%. Either OKT3 anti-CD3 antibody or CD3/CD28 beads expanded T cells from blood mononuclear cells over approximately three days. Antigens of these TCRs are unknown. Study-level results: The leukemia cells, rather than normal T cells, gave most of the targeted TRBV signal.

The specimen sequenced was healthy donor T cells cultured with leukemia cells. The receptors originated from a human donor in good health. Some clones in this sample may be carry-over from other donors' samples.

On this clonotype: This could be a read error, since a much larger clone is one nucleotide away. V gene TRBV20-1 combines with J gene TRBJ2-5; perhaps TRBD2 as D (6 bases). Trimming removed 5 bases at V and 2 bases at J, with 12 bases between. This CDR3 is built from 13 residues. Germline CDR1 DFQATT, CDR2 SNEGSKA (reference sequence). CDR3 DNA sequence: TGCAGTGCTGGGGGGTCTACTCAAGAGACCCAGTACTTC. As protein: CSAGGSTQETQYF.

This clonotype qualifies as medium-sized. CDR3: CAISEQWSAETANYGYTF. The CDR3 nucleotides read TGTGCCATCAGTGAGCAGTGGTCAGCCGAGACGGCTAACTATGGCTACACCTTC. The genes are TRBV10-3 and TRBJ1-2; D unresolved. This CDR3 region has 18 residues. Trimming removed 2 bases at V and 0 bases at J, with 19 bases between. Germline assignment: CDR1 ENHRY and CDR2 SYGVKD.

This clonotype was observed at least ten times. The chain carries TRBV6-5 and TRBJ2-7, with TRBD2 as a possible D gene (6 bases). The CDR3 has 15 residues. V lost 4 bases to trimming and J lost 0 bases, with 13 bases between them. CDR1 and CDR2 from the germline V gene are MNHEY and SVGAGI. CDR3 in DNA: TGTGCCAGCAGTTTGTCCGGGACTTCCTCCTACGAGCAGTACTTC. Its protein product is CASSLSGTSSYEQYF.

Many counts were recorded for this clonotype. The chain employs TRBV5-1 and TRBJ1-1, with 7 bases that match TRBD1. V lost 2 bases to trimming and J lost 8 bases; unmatched junction nucleotides: 0. Germline-derived CDR1 and CDR2 are SGHRS and YFSETQ. The CDR3 has 11 amino acids. In nucleotides, the CDR3 is TGCGCCAGCAGCTTAGGGGGCGAAGCTTTCTTT. Its translation: CASSLGGEAFF.

This clonotype has just a few counts. This clone may be a read error of a much larger clone one base away. The chain combines TRBV10-1 with TRBJ2-7, with 8 bases aligning to TRBD2. The CDR3 contains 16 residues. Germline V lookup: CDR1 WNHNN, CDR2 SYGVQD (reference sequence). The J segment lost 2 bases and the V segment lost 2 bases, leaving 8 bases of the junction unmatched. CDR3 protein: CASSERTGTRPYEQYF. The CDR3 DNA sequence: TGCGCCAGCAGTGAGCGAACCGGGACTAGACCCTACGAGCAGTACTTC.

This clonotype was seen repeatedly, ten times or more. The chain has TRBV6-6 and TRBJ2-6, with D perhaps matching TRBD1 (6 bases). The CDR3 has 18 residues. Trimming pared 7 bases from V and 0 bases from J, leaving 19 bases between. Germline V lookup: CDR1 MNHNY, CDR2 SVGAGI (reference sequence). The CDR3 sequence: CASTAQGHPNSGANVLTF. The CDR3 nucleotides read TGTGCCAGCACTGCCCAGGGACATCCCAACTCTGGGGCCAACGTCCTGACTTTC.

By share, this clonotype counts as medium-sized. This chain links TRBV19 with TRBJ2-2; D unclear. The germline gives CDR1 LNHDA, CDR2 SQIVND (reference sequence). Deletions cut 6 bases from V and 8 bases from J, with 10 bases between. The CDR3 is 12 amino acids. CDR3 amino acids: CASSPSRGELFF. Here the CDR3 DNA reads TGTGCCAGTAGCCCTTCCCGGGGGGAGCTGTTTTTT.

This clonotype was counted ten times or more. The rearrangement links TRBV5-1 to TRBJ2-1, with D perhaps given as TRBD1 or TRBD2 (5 bases each). CDR3 size: 16 residues. Trimming removed 0 bases at V and 0 bases at J, with 10 bases between. Germline-derived CDR1 and CDR2 are SGHRS and YFSETQ. CDR3 sequence reads: CASSLGGVISYNEQFF. DNA of the CDR3: TGCGCCAGCAGCTTGGGAGGGGTGATCTCCTACAATGAGCAGTTCTTC.

This clonotype was counted many times. The V gene is TRBV19, the J gene TRBJ2-7; the D call may be TRBD1 or TRBD2 (5 bases each). This CDR3 has 15 amino acids. Between the trimmed V and J ends, which lost 8 bases and 4 bases, there was a span of 21 bases. Germline loops: CDR1 LNHDA, CDR2 SQIVND (reference sequence). The CDR3 protein is CASGGVGAARYEQYF. The CDR3 nucleotides read TGTGCCAGTGGGGGTGTAGGGGCCGCGAGATACGAGCAGTACTTC.

The chain recombines TRBV19 with TRBJ1-1; the match to TRBD1 covers 8 bases. V was clipped by 5 bases and J by 4 bases; unmatched bases: 6. Germline CDR1 is LNHDA and CDR2 is SQIVND (reference sequence). The CDR3 length is 14 residues. The CDR3 DNA reads as TGTGCCAGTAGTGCCGGGACAGGAGGCACTGAAGCTTTCTTT. Residues: CASSAGTGGTEAFF.

This clonotype was found many times. The chain joins TRBV29-1 to TRBJ2-1, with D hard to call. CDR1 is SQVTM and CDR2 is ANQGSEA in the germline V gene. The CDR3 loop spans 13 amino acids. V lost 6 bases and J lost 2, with 11 bases in between. In DNA, the CDR3 is TGCAGCGTAGGCCAAGAGGCCTACAATGAGCAGTTCTTC. It encodes CSVGQEAYNEQFF.

This clonotype showed up many times. The chain's CDR3 is CASSLGGGFYNEQFF. The CDR3 region has the DNA TGTGCCAGCAGCTTGGGTGGCGGTTTCTACAATGAGCAGTTCTTC. V is TRBV7-9 and J is TRBJ2-1; D unresolved. Germline V gene sequence: CDR1 SEHNR, CDR2 FQNEAQ (reference sequence). The CDR3 runs to 15 residues. V lost 3 bases, J lost 3 bases, and 12 bases lay in between.

This clonotype was picked up many times. The chain combines TRBV12-3 or TRBV12-4 with TRBJ1-2; D might be TRBD1 (5 bases). Deletions cut 5 bases from V and 0 bases from J, with 7 bases between. CDR3 length: 13 residues. Written as DNA, the CDR3 is TGTGCCAGCAGTCTAGGGGCTAACTATGGCTACACCTTC. As protein: CASSLGANYGYTF.

This clonotype was picked up many times. The chain recombines TRBV7-6 with TRBJ2-7; 10 bases match TRBD2. V shed 2 bases, J shed 2 bases, and the junction held 3 bases outside the gene matches. The CDR3 is made up of 15 amino acids. CDR1 and CDR2 (germline): SGHVS, FNYEAQ. In nucleotides, the CDR3 is TGTGCCAGCAGCTTACTAGCGGGGGCCCCCTACGAGCAGTACTTC. Protein product: CASSLLAGAPYEQYF.

At least ten counts were recorded for this clonotype. The rearrangement links TRBV2 to TRBJ2-3; 10 bases line up with TRBD2. V lost 6 bases, J lost 0 bases, and 3 bases stayed unmatched. The V gene's germline CDR1 is SNHLY and CDR2 FYNNEI. CDR3 size: 15 residues. The CDR3 bases are TGTGCCAGCAGGGGTAGCGGGGGGAGCACAGATACGCAGTATTTT. This sequence encodes CASRGSGGSTDTQYF.

This clonotype appeared many times. V gene TRBV27 combines with J gene TRBJ1-5; D ambiguous. With 8 bases removed from V and 4 bases from J, the gap between germline ends came to 12 bases. This CDR3 has 13 residues. The germline V gene encodes CDR1 MNHEY and CDR2 SMNVEV (reference sequence). The CDR3: CASSAGWNQPQHF. CDR3 DNA: TGTGCCAGCTCGGCGGGTTGGAATCAGCCCCAGCATTTT.

In its sample, this clonotype was seen many times. One end of the junction is discordant with germline, which a read error may explain. J is TRBJ1-3 and V is TRBV2, with D possibly TRBD1 on 6 matching bases. There are 17 residues in the CDR3. Germline assignment: CDR1 SNHLY and CDR2 FYNNEI. The CDR3 DNA sequence: TGTGCTAGCAGTCCCCCCCAGGACAGCCTCTCTGGAAACACCATATATTTT. This encodes CASSPPQDSLSGNTIYF. Drawing the rest from reference TRBV2 and TRBJ1-3, the complete variable domain is EPEVTQTPSHQVTQMGQEVILRCVPISNHLYFYWYRQILGQKVEFLVSFYNNEISEKSEIFDDQFSVERPDGSNFTLKIRSTKLEDSAMYFCASSPPQDSLSGNTIYFGEGSWLTVV.

The rearrangement links TRBV4-1 to TRBJ1-2; the match to TRBD1 covers 9 bases. Trimming cost V 0 bases and J 3 bases; bases outside gene matches: 2. The CDR3 totals 15 residues. Germline V gene sequence: CDR1 MGHRA, CDR2 YSYEKL. CDR3 in amino acids: CASSQDGQGYYGYTF. The CDR3 nucleotides read TGCGCCAGCAGCCAAGACGGACAGGGGTACTATGGCTACACCTTC.

This clonotype came up many times. The chain couples TRBV4-2 to TRBJ2-5; TRBD2 matches 12 bases. This CDR3 has 17 residues. V was pared by 0 bases and J by 7 bases, with 9 bases of the junction left unmatched. The V gene's germline CDR1 is LGHNA and CDR2 YNFKEQ. The CDR3 region has the DNA TGTGCCAGCAGCCAAGATATTCCACTAGCGGGGGGCCTGACCCAGTACTTC. This sequence encodes CASSQDIPLAGGLTQYF.

This clonotype was seen at least ten times. CDR3 nucleotides: TGCGCCAGCAGCTTGGCCGCGGGACAGCCAAACTATGGCTACACCTTC. Protein sequence: CASSLAAGQPNYGYTF. The chain combines TRBV5-1 with TRBJ1-2, with TRBD1 matching over 7 bases. The CDR3 runs 16 residues. Germline V gene data show CDR1 as SGHRS and CDR2 as YFSETQ. After removal of 0 bases from V and 2 bases from J, the junction contained 7 bases not matched to a gene.